The source of this TCR beta chain is a study of cytomegalovirus exposure and HLA in healthy donors. PCR employed 60 Vbeta and 13 Jbeta primers. Authors' processing steps: In a later analysis, 8.5 million to 14 million of approximately 81 million unique beta chains occurred in at least two donors. Libraries were prepared by immunoSEQ multiplex PCR; TCRdb keeps only in-frame clonotypes and omits some of them. V and J calls and clone size come straight from that table; D and trimming were deduced from the DNA. The table has 200,000 or so clones, 70% to 80% seen once. To note about this clone: What it binds is unknown.

Germline CDR1 LGHNA, CDR2 YSLEER. The J segment lost 1 base and the V segment lost 2 bases, leaving 15 bases of the junction unmatched. There are 19 residues in the CDR3. Findings and caveats of the study: Apart from CMV serostatus, no immune exposure information was available. In presence/absence analyses, roughly uniform sequencing depth across donors was assumed.

The sample consisted of PBMCs. This receptor was taken from a young woman in good health and CMV-seropositive. The rearrangement uses TRBV4-3 and TRBJ2-3; 7 nucleotides match TRBD2. In nucleotides, the CDR3 is TGCGCCAGCAGCCAAAAGGCGCTAGCGGTAGAGTACGGCACAGATACGCAGTATTTT. Its translation is CASSQKALAVEYGTDTQYF.